The text below deals with one T cell receptor (beta chain). This record comes from a study of blood T cell repertoires in COVID-19. About the study: Acute and convalescent COVID-19 samples came from the United States, Italy and Spain. Sources were T cells, B-cell-depleted T cells, or PBMCs; the material itself was cDNA or gDNA.

Individuals drawn from 20 to 25 US areas were roughly 18 to 95 years old. Data came from immunoSEQ multiplex PCR; TCRdb stores just in-frame clones and leaves some out. Of roughly 250,000 clones in the sample, about 87% were seen once. V was clipped by 3 bases and J by 4 bases; unmatched bases: 6. The CDR3 sequence is 14 residues long. The sequenced sample was PBMCs or T cells enriched from blood (not recorded which). The chain combines TRBV23-1 with TRBJ2-7; 7 nucleotides align to TRBD1. TRBV23-1 belongs to the ORF category, with a function that is uncertain. The receptor was isolated from a middle-aged woman with acute COVID-19. As DNA, the CDR3 is TGCGCCAGCAGTCACCCGGACAGGTTATACGAGCAGTACTTC. It translates to CASSHPDRLYEQYF.